The clone carrying this TCR beta chain was observed once. As yet, its antigen is unknown. These data belong to a study of CD8+ T cells in alopecia areata. Study-wide results and caveats: Scalp clonality, together with expanded CD8+ clones among the top 100, fell significantly with tofacitinib.

Sequencing templates came from extracted RNA that was reverse transcribed into cDNA. Generated by immunoSEQ multiplex PCR, the TCRdb table keeps only in-frame clones and is missing some. The sample consists of around 190,000 clones, under 70% of them appearing once. The treatment here: oral pan-JAK inhibitor, 5-10 mg twice daily. The V gene's germline CDR1 is SQVTM and CDR2 ANQGSEA. The ends were cut back, 3 bases at V and 5 bases at J, with 13 bases in the middle. This CDR3 is built from 13 residues. The chain couples TRBV29-1 to TRBJ1-2; possible D gene TRBD1, 5 bases. The TCR was taken from a human donor with alopecia areata. The starting material was CD4+ T cells sorted from blood, obtained at week 4, from a patient treated with tofacitinib. The CDR3 loop reads CSVERDGIYGYTF. The CDR3 DNA is TGCAGCGTTGAGAGGGACGGGATATATGGCTACACCTTC.